The T cell receptor (beta chain) described here comes from a study of cytomegalovirus exposure and HLA in healthy donors. The CDR3 has 19 residues. CDR1 SGHDT and CDR2 YYEEEE come from the germline V gene. Trimming took off 1 base at V and 0 bases at J, with 20 bases between the two ends. A multiplex PCR was run with 60 Vbeta primers and 13 Jbeta primers. This table comes from immunoSEQ multiplex PCR, and its TCRdb copy is limited to in-frame clones, with some not included. The sample holds around 200,000 clones; approximately 82% are singletons and the top ten take 0.58%. In its sample, this clone was seen once.

The clonotype originates from a middle-aged woman in good health and CMV-seronegative. This chain uses TRBV5-6 with TRBJ2-1; tentative D call: TRBD2 (6 bases). The specimen was PBMCs. CDR3 residues: CASSLSPGGSFSSYNEQFF. The CDR3 bases are TGTGCCAGCAGCTTGTCTCCCGGGGGAAGCTTTAGCTCCTACAATGAGCAGTTCTTC. Based on the CDR3 plus reference TRBV5-6 and TRBJ2-1, the full variable domain is DAGVTQSPTHLIKTRGQQVTLRCSPKSGHDTVSWYQQALGQGPQFIFQYYEEEERQRGNFPDRFSGHQFPNYSSELNVNALLLGDSALYLCASSLSPGGSFSSYNEQFFGPGTRLTVL.